This TCR beta chain was captured in a study of T cells in Graves' hyperthyroidism and ophthalmopathy (dated by TCRdb to between 2018 and 2021). Some background on the complete study: Peripheral blood was collected at initial diagnosis, before any treatment. To identify TCR V-J signatures that set the groups apart, the researchers used a discovery cohort of about a hundred patients, made up of 40 to 45 with Graves' ophthalmopathy and 57 with stable Graves' hyperthyroidism. An independent validation cohort of around 19 hyperthyroidism patients and roughly 16 patients who later progressed to ophthalmopathy tested prospective prediction of ophthalmopathy. The 100 or so discovery patients were randomly split 7:3 into training and test sets. Thyroid tissue and blood T-cell repertoires from six Graves' hyperthyroidism patients were also compared in the study. Following sampling, methimazole starting at 30 mg daily was given to hyperthyroidism patients, and high-dose intravenous methylprednisolone was given to ophthalmopathy patients. According to the paper, TCR Vbeta CDR3 sequencing was carried out on approximately 140 peripheral blood samples, which came from approximately 43 ophthalmopathy, 70 to 80 hyperthyroidism and about 17 progressor patients. Summary of the overall study and its limitations: Blood samples also contained most of the expanded thyroid clonotypes (frequency above 0.001), which suggests that blood repertoires may reflect thyroid immune responses. No statistical method was used to fix the sample size in advance, and group allocation was not hidden from the investigators. A 13 V-J signature model separated ophthalmopathy from stable hyperthyroidism, with 87.88% sensitivity and roughly 81% specificity in cross-validation and 80%/75% in testing. In validation, progression to ophthalmopathy was predicted by the model with about 70% sensitivity and roughly 76% specificity, a median of around 5.9 months before onset.

The hyperthyroidism patients were between 18 and 65 years old and newly diagnosed, with a disease duration of less than 2 months. The study excluded patients with uncontrolled infections, other autoimmune diseases, pregnancy or lactation. Diagnoses were based on clinical symptoms, serum thyroxine and TRAb, thyroid ultrasound and orbital computed tomography. Blood from progressor patients was collected at the time of first diagnosis with hyperthyroidism, before any ophthalmopathy symptoms had appeared. Ficoll-Paque density gradient centrifugation was used to isolate PBMCs from 8 to 10 ml of fresh peripheral blood. Progressor patients were first diagnosed with Graves' hyperthyroidism and then developed ophthalmopathy during follow-up. Total RNA was extracted with Trizol reagent, and quality was checked on an Agilent 2100 Bioanalyzer. There are many counts of this clonotype. Its antigen is still unknown. No quality values exist for individual bases; no much larger clone is one base distant.

The TCR beta CDR3 regions were amplified from RNA transcripts. A first-round RT-PCR of the TCR CDR3 used the HTBI primer set with the Qiagen OneStep RT-PCR kit. Libraries were constructed in a second round of multiplex PCR, after which size selection and purification were performed. Sequencing of the libraries was done on an Illumina HiSeq2000 using paired-end 100 bp reads. The source study handled its data this way. SOAPnuke was used to process the raw data, throwing out any read that contained adapters or uncalled bases, had a mean Phred below 15, or lacked an exact constant-primer or identifier match. High-quality paired reads were merged with COPE v1.2.5, and unique nucleotide sequences were defined as clonotypes. Clonotypes were aligned to IMGT TRBV, TRBD and TRBJ reference segments using MiTCR v1.1. The analysis included only V-J combinations with a frequency above 0.0001, which together covered about 99% of the repertoires. The TCS score was defined as F50 (clonal expansion) divided by E x V (chaos), with BLOSUM62-based TCRdist calculated between CDR3 peptides within each V-J. Welch's t-statistics and random forest reduced around 550 V-J features to roughly 13, which were used in a naive Bayes classifier (R e1071). In TCRdb, the public reads were trimmed at Q25 with fastp and aligned with MiXCR, with productive beta chains retained. Entries that share a CDR3 protein sequence are merged under the most common genes and DNA. Here the V and J calls rest on TCRdb's processing, not on the authors' analysis. In this sample the table shows some 600,000 distinct CDR3 sequences, approximately 13% of which occur a single time. The top ten clonotypes cover 5.8% of the sample.

The junction carries 11 bases between V and J, which are trimmed by 5 bases and 1 base respectively. From a lookup of the germline V gene (reference sequence), CDR1 and CDR2 are LNHNV and YYDKDF. Including cysteine and phenylalanine, the CDR3 has 14 amino acids. The read is trimmed to its CDR3 DNA, 42 bases read in frame from base 1. Rearrangement joined TRBV15 to TRBJ1-1, with an unclear D gene assignment. The sequence was obtained from a woman in her thirties with Graves' hyperthyroidism that later progressed to Graves' ophthalmopathy. The sample taken for sequencing was blood. CDR3 loop: CATSLGGQNTEAFF. In nucleotide form, the sequence is TGTGCCACCAGCCTGGGCGGGCAGAACACTGAAGCTTTCTTT.